This TCR beta chain was obtained from a study of T cell repertoires in cytomegalovirus infection. At the level of the study: Indications came from public TCR beta signatures; they pointed to CMV infection and to a matching HLA type.

TCRdb itself ran the reads through MiXCR, one entry per CDR3 protein. The sample has around 740,000 distinct CDR3 sequences, approximately 34% seen once; the top ten hold about 2.8%. Ten or more counts support this clonotype. Its antigen is unknown. Study-level points and caveats: Public TCR beta family frequency separated CMV-and-HLA carriers, including in an independent cohort. What dominated the ex vivo response were HLA-C-restricted CMV-specific TCR beta clonotypes.

From germline, CDR1 is MDHEN and CDR2 SYDVKM. V dropped 6 bases and J dropped 6; count of bases not matched to a gene: 17. There are 16 residues in the CDR3. This TCR was sampled from a human donor in good health (CMV status not recorded). Some clones in this sample may be carry-over from other donors' samples. This chain uses TRBV28 with TRBJ2-7; 7 bases line up with TRBD2. Sequenced: PBMCs. The CDR3 loop reads CASSIRGVGVGIEQYF. CDR3 sequence (DNA): TGTGCCAGCAGCATTCGGGGGGTGGGGGTTGGGATCGAGCAGTACTTC.